This TCR beta chain was sequenced during a study of T cell responses to AZD1222 COVID-19 vaccine (dated by TCRdb to the early 2020s). At the level of the whole study: AZD1222 recipients with second doses at about 4 weeks or about 12 weeks were pooled, because spike-specific TCR depth and breadth did not differ between schedules. TCR sequencing was performed for about 240 trial participants, of whom 200 to 210 were given two doses of AZD1222 and around 25 were given two doses of MenACWY control vaccine. Trial participants were enrolled into age subgroups of 18-55, 56-69 and 70-plus years, which contained around 150, 28 and 57 TCR-sequenced participants, respectively.

The time point label, read with the paper, signifies: baseline before first vaccination. Vaccinee samples were obtained from the UK trials COV001 and COV002, which included a single-blind randomized controlled phase 2/3 trial of AZD1222 (ChAdOx1 nCoV-19) in healthy adults. For TCRbeta chain sequencing, PBMC samples were collected from trial participants at day 0 and at day 28 after the second dose. Study-wide findings and limitations: Because no day 14 peak-response samples were available, the repertoires could be characterized only after the peak T cell response. Participants were mostly white British and included more females than males, and it was suggested by the authors that clonal diversity may have been underestimated. CD4 TCRs associated with the vaccine covered the entire spike protein, and the dominant responses were in regions 160-218 and 743-854. In the small 56-69-year group, the increase in depth fell short of significance, most likely because of low power. After two AZD1222 doses, both the breadth and the depth of spike-specific TCRs were significantly higher than at day 0 and than in MenACWY recipients. Epitopes outside the regions mutated in the B.1.351 and B.1.1.7 variants were reportedly recognized by nearly half of the unique spike-specific TCRs. Only five or six AZD1222 recipients were SARS-CoV-2 seropositive at baseline, limiting conclusions about previously exposed vaccinees.

CDR1 and CDR2, per the germline V gene (reference sequence), are SEHNR and FQNEAQ. The CDR3 starts with the cysteine, ends with the phenylalanine, and has 13 residues. Only CDR3 DNA remains: 39 bases, in frame from the first base. V gives up 4 bases and J gives up 8 bases, and the segment between their germline ends measures 12 bases. On this clone: Its antigen remains unidentified. One base away there is no much larger clone; base qualities are not given.

The CDR3 regions of human TCRbeta chains were analyzed by immunosequencing. The published analysis was carried out like this. Repertoire TCRs were checked for matches against a reference library of SARS-CoV-2-specific TCRs that had been generated using the MIRA antigen-specificity platform. Breadth meant the fraction of unique TCRs that were SARS-CoV-2-associated, whereas depth meant the fraction of total T cells that were SARS-CoV-2-associated. Each spike-specific TCR was assigned to its reactive spike region and to a CD4 or CD8 class using the MIRA data. Log10-transformed breadth and depth values were compared by one-way ANOVA with Sidak's multiple comparisons tests. Sourced from immuneACCESS, this table was stored by TCRdb with only in-frame sequences that have V and J called. A share of the clones is absent; for the studies checked, an unresolved V gene accounts for under half, and the remainder has no known explanation. V and J calls plus clone size are reproduced from that table; the DNA served to infer D and trimming. The sample yields 65,000 to 95,000 clones; 70% to 90% were counted once. The ten largest clones add up to about 13% of the sample.

Sequencing used peripheral blood, obtained on day 0 of AZD1222 vaccination. This clonotype was sampled from an adult in good health. The receptor chain draws on TRBV7-9 and TRBJ2-1; the D gene is possibly TRBD1, with 5 bases matching. The CDR3 region reads CASSSGFRYEQFF. The nucleotides read TGTGCCAGCAGCTCAGGGTTTCGGTATGAGCAGTTCTTC.